Each of the 15 T cell receptor beta chains below was sequenced from the same sample in a study of T cells in Graves' hyperthyroidism and ophthalmopathy. Amplification of TCR beta CDR3 regions used RNA as the template. Initially, a first-round RT-PCR of the TCR CDR3 employed the HTBI primer set. One entry per CDR3 protein results from TCRdb running MiXCR on the multiplex PCR reads. The sample carries approximately 300,000 distinct CDR3 sequences, approximately 15% recorded once. Sequenced: blood. All receptors derive from a woman in her sixties or seventies with Graves' ophthalmopathy.

The V and J genes are TRBV9 and TRBJ2-7; D ambiguous. V was pared by 0 bases and J by 7 bases, with 14 bases between. This CDR3 has 14 residues. The germline gives CDR1 SGDLS, CDR2 YYNGEE. CDR3 bases: TGTGCCAGCAGCGTAGGAAGCATCAAGCGAGAGCAGTACTTC. It codes for CASSVGSIKREQYF.

This rearrangement joins TRBV5-5 to TRBJ2-1; 11 nucleotides line up with TRBD2. From germline, CDR1 is SGHKS and CDR2 YYEKEE (reference sequence). V lost 6 bases, J lost 3 bases, and 2 bases stayed unmatched. This CDR3 has 14 amino acids. CDR3 amino acids: CASTGTSGYNEQFF. The CDR3 nucleotides are TGTGCCAGCACCGGGACTAGCGGCTACAATGAGCAGTTCTTC.

This clonotype was counted only a few times. A much larger clone is a single base away; this may be a read error. The V call is TRBV28, the J call TRBJ2-1, with unresolved D. V lost 5 bases and J 2 bases, leaving 10 bases between the germline ends. Looked up from germline, CDR1 is MDHEN and CDR2 is SYDVKM. The CDR3 is 14 amino acids. CDR3 in DNA: TGTGCCAGCAGTACAAGATTTGCCTACAATGAGCAGTTCTTC. Protein sequence: CASSTRFAYNEQFF. Together with reference TRBV28 and TRBJ2-1, the CDR3 gives the full variable domain: DVKVTQSSRYLVKRTGEKVFLECVQDMDHENMFWYRQDPGLGLRLIYFSYDVKMKEKGDIPEGYSVSREKKERFSLILESASTNQTSMYLCASSTRFAYNEQFFGPGTRLTVL.

The chain recombines TRBV9 with TRBJ2-7; TRBD1 matches 9 bases. V lost 0 bases, J lost 3 bases, and 4 bases stayed unmatched. In germline, CDR1 is SGDLS, CDR2 YYNGEE. CDR3 length: 15 residues. The CDR3 is CASSVGGQGHYEQYF. The CDR3 DNA is TGTGCCAGCAGCGTAGGGGGACAGGGACACTACGAGCAGTACTTC. Full variable domain (remainder filled in from reference TRBV9 and TRBJ2-7): DSGVTQTPKHLITATGQRVTLRCSPRSGDLSVYWYQQSLDQGLQFLIQYYNGEERAKGNILERFSAQQFPDLHSELNLSSLELGDSALYFCASSVGGQGHYEQYFGPGTRLTVT.

The V and J genes are TRBV25-1 and TRBJ1-4, with a weak D call TRBD1 (5 bases). The germline CDR1 and CDR2 sequences are MGHDK and SYGVNS. The CDR3 is 14 amino acids. V lost 3 bases and J lost 8, with 13 bases in between. The CDR3: CASSDPGNREKLFF. In DNA, the CDR3 is TGTGCCAGCAGTGACCCCGGGAACAGGGAAAAACTGTTTTTT.

This clonotype occurred many times. The genes are TRBV7-2 and TRBJ2-7, with 7 nucleotides matching TRBD2. CDR1 and CDR2 from the germline V gene are SGHTA and FQGNSA. With V trimmed by 4 bases and J by 2 bases, 8 bases remained unmatched. This CDR3 has 15 residues. CDR3 nucleotides: TGTGCCAGCAGCTCGGGCCCTGGGGGGGCCTACGAGCAGTACTTC. As protein: CASSSGPGGAYEQYF.

This chain connects TRBV10-3 to TRBJ1-6; TRBD1 matches at 7 bases. V was clipped by 7 bases and J by 5 bases; unmatched bases: 8. CDR3 length equals 15 residues. Germline CDR1 reads ENHRY; CDR2 reads SYGVKD. The chain's CDR3 is CAIKGAGTDNSPLHF. The CDR3 bases are TGTGCCATCAAGGGGGCAGGGACTGATAATTCACCCCTCCACTTT.

The table lists this clonotype with a few counts. V usage is TRBV10-3 and J usage is TRBJ2-7; 9 nucleotides match TRBD1. Losses at the gene ends were 0 bases for V and 3 bases for J; bases not matched to a gene: 9. Germline-derived CDR1 and CDR2 are ENHRY and SYGVKD. CDR3 size: 17 residues. As DNA, the CDR3 is TGTGCCATCAGTGAGTCGCTAGGACAGGGGAAAAACTACGAGCAGTACTTC. This encodes CAISESLGQGKNYEQYF.

Concerning this clonotype itself: The junction departs from the called germline gene at one end, perhaps through a read error. The rearrangement links TRBV4-2 to TRBJ1-1; no reliable D call. CDR1 LGHNA and CDR2 YNFKEQ come from the germline V gene. The CDR3 loop spans 15 amino acids. As DNA, the CDR3 is TGTGCCAGCAGCGATCTCTCCACCATGAACATTGAAGCTTTCTTT. This codes for CASSDLSTMNIEAFF.

The V and J genes are TRBV19 and TRBJ2-1; D not certain. Germline V CDR1 and CDR2: LNHDA, SQIVND (reference sequence). The CDR3 is 14 residues long. Deletions cut 2 bases from V and 12 bases from J, with 17 bases between. CDR3 DNA sequence: TGTGCCAGTAGTATACTTCCAGGCCCTCATGGGCAGTTCTTC. Translation gives CASSILPGPHGQFF.

This clonotype was seen ten or more times. The chain uses TRBV5-1 and TRBJ2-1, with 8 bases aligning to TRBD1. Germline V gene lookup returns CDR1 SGHRS and CDR2 YFSETQ. Losses at the gene ends were 0 bases for V and 4 bases for J; bases not matched to a gene: 3. CDR3 length: 15 residues. CDR3 sequence (DNA): TGCGCCAGCAGCTTGGGACAGGGGTCGTACAATGAGCAGTTCTTC. It translates to CASSLGQGSYNEQFF.

This clonotype has more than one count but fewer than ten. This chain links TRBV7-8 with TRBJ1-5; TRBD1 matches at 7 bases. Looked up from germline, CDR1 is SGHVS and CDR2 is FQNEAQ. CDR3 length: 16 amino acids. Trimming cost V 4 bases and J 2 bases; bases outside gene matches: 8. The CDR3 sequence is CASSSTRGFGNQPQHF. DNA of the CDR3: TGTGCCAGCAGCTCGACCAGGGGGTTCGGCAATCAGCCCCAGCATTTT.

This clonotype was recorded at least ten times. The chain links TRBV7-9 to TRBJ2-7; D not certain. V dropped 5 bases and J dropped 2 bases, with 16 bases sitting between them. Germline-derived CDR1 and CDR2 are SEHNR and FQNEAQ (reference sequence). The CDR3 has 15 amino acids. The CDR3 DNA is TGTGCCAGCAGCCCCCCCCTGGATGCCCCCTACGAGCAGTACTTC. Encoded protein: CASSPPLDAPYEQYF.

This clonotype occurred many times. The J gene is TRBJ2-7, the V gene TRBV5-5, with TRBD1 matching over 7 bases. V gave up 0 bases and J gave up 4 bases; unmatched junction bases: 10. The germline V gene encodes CDR1 SGHKS and CDR2 YYEKEE (reference sequence). The CDR3 is made up of 16 amino acids. CDR3 nucleotide sequence: TGTGCCAGCAGCTTGGGGGGGACAGTTGGGGTTTACGAGCAGTACTTC. It codes for CASSLGGTVGVYEQYF.

This clonotype was counted a few times. The V call is TRBV11-3, the J call TRBJ1-3; D unresolved. Germline lookup yields CDR1 SGHNT and CDR2 YENEEA. V lost 4 bases, J lost 2 bases, and 6 bases lay in between. The CDR3 length is 13 residues. Written as DNA, the CDR3 is TGTGCCAGCAGCTCCCGGGCTGGAAACACCATATATTTT. Translation: CASSSRAGNTIYF.